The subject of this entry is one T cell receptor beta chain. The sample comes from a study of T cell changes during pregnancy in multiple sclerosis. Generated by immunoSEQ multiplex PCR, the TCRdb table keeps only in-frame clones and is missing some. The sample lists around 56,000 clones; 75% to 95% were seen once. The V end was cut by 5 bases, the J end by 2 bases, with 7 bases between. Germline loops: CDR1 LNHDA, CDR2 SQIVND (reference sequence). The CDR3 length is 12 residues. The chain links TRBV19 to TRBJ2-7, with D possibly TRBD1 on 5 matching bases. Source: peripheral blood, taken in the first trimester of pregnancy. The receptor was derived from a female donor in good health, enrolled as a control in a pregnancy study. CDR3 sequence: CASSDSPYEQYF. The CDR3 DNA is TGTGCCAGTAGTGACAGTCCCTACGAGCAGTACTTC.